This T cell receptor beta chain was observed in a study of T cell responses to AZD1222 COVID-19 vaccine. Study-level points and caveats: CD4 TCRs covered the whole spike, strongest at regions 160-218 and 743-854. Clonal diversity may have been underestimated in mostly white British donors. An increase in Spike-specific TCR breadth and depth was observed after two AZD1222 doses.

Points on this clone: The antigen is unknown.

Clones were read by immunoSEQ multiplex PCR, and TCRdb kept only the in-frame ones, dropping some. This sample has some 160,000 clones; 87% occur once, and the top ten carry roughly 1.1%. Sequenced material: peripheral blood, taken 28 days after the second AZD1222 dose. This clonotype originated in an adult who received the AZD1222 COVID-19 vaccine.

Written as DNA, the CDR3 is TGTGCCACCCGAGATAGCGGGGGCCTCCAAGAGACCCAGTACTTC. Translated, it gives CATRDSGGLQETQYF. The rearrangement joins TRBV5-4 to TRBJ2-5; 9 bases line up with TRBD2. V trimming: 9 bases; J trimming: 1 base; junction bases outside the gene matches: 10. This CDR3 comprises 15 residues. The germline V gene has CDR1 SGHNT and CDR2 YYREEE (reference sequence).